These 20 T cell receptor beta chains share one sample of origin, sequenced in a study of PD-1 blockade in classical Hodgkin lymphoma. In every patient, relapse followed autologous stem cell transplantation, while exposure to brentuximab vedotin differed. Method: immunoSEQ multiplex PCR; TCRdb's copy keeps in-frame clones and lacks some. The sample has under 20,000 clones, roughly 85% seen once. The source was peripheral blood mononuclear cells (PBMCs), collected before the second cycle of nivolumab. The receptors come from a human donor with classical Hodgkin lymphoma.

The chain is built from TRBV5-1 and TRBJ1-1; TRBD1 is a possible D gene (6 bases). Germline V lookup: CDR1 SGHRS, CDR2 YFSETQ. The V end was cut by 4 bases, the J end by 4 bases, with 11 bases between. The CDR3 is 13 amino acids. The CDR3 DNA reads TGCGCCAGCAGCCACGGACAGCGCACTGAAGCTTTCTTT. Its protein is CASSHGQRTEAFF.

The rearrangement joins TRBV5-5 to TRBJ2-3; D is unclear. V dropped 3 bases and J dropped 4 bases, with 12 bases sitting between them. The germline V gene has CDR1 SGHKS and CDR2 YYEKEE (reference sequence). The CDR3 is made up of 14 amino acids. This CDR3 is CASSSPLKADTQYF. DNA for the CDR3: TGTGCCAGCAGCTCTCCTCTCAAAGCAGATACGCAGTATTTT. Using reference TRBV5-5 and TRBJ2-3 for the parts outside the CDR3, the full variable domain is DAGVTQSPTHLIKTRGQQVTLRCSPISGHKSVSWYQQVLGQGPQFIFQYYEKEERGRGNFPDRFSARQFPNYSSELNVNALLLGDSALYLCASSSPLKADTQYFGPGTRLTVL.

This clone was counted only a few times. This rearrangement joins TRBV19 to TRBJ1-1, with D perhaps TRBD1 (5 bases). This CDR3 comprises 14 residues. The germline V gene encodes CDR1 LNHDA and CDR2 SQIVND (reference sequence). The germline V and J ends were trimmed by 7 bases and 4 bases, with 16 bases remaining between them. CDR3 region: CASMGTESSTEAFF. Here the CDR3 DNA reads TGTGCCAGTATGGGGACGGAATCCTCCACTGAAGCTTTCTTT.

The genes are TRBV7-8 and TRBJ1-4; TRBD1 might be the D (5 bases). Germline loops: CDR1 SGHVS, CDR2 FQNEAQ. The CDR3 consists of 17 residues. The ends were cut back, 2 bases at V and 0 bases at J, with 13 bases in the middle. The CDR3 nucleotides are TGTGCCAGCAGCTTATTTACCAGGGTTGCAACTAATGAAAAACTGTTTTTT. This sequence encodes CASSLFTRVATNEKLFF.

The chain combines TRBV5-1 with TRBJ1-4, with D uncertain. Per the germline V gene, CDR1 is SGHRS and CDR2 is YFSETQ. Between the trimmed V and J ends, which lost 4 bases and 2 bases, there was a span of 9 bases. The CDR3 covers 14 residues. The CDR3, as DNA: TGCGCCAGCAGCCCCTTAGGCACTAATGAAAAACTGTTTTTT. Protein product: CASSPLGTNEKLFF. Combining the CDR3 with reference TRBV5-1 and TRBJ1-4 gives the whole variable domain KAGVTQTPRYLIKTRGQQVTLSCSPISGHRSVSWYQQTPGQGLQFLFEYFSETQRNKGNFPGRFSGRQFSNSRSEMNVSTLELGDSALYLCASSPLGTNEKLFFGSGTQLSVL.

This chain uses TRBV7-9 with TRBJ1-6, with D unclear. The CDR3 totals 14 residues. The V gene's germline CDR1 is SEHNR and CDR2 FQNEAQ (reference sequence). V lost 2 bases and J 5 bases, leaving 7 bases between the germline ends. CDR3 region: CASSLQVDNSPLHF. In DNA form, the CDR3 reads TGTGCCAGCAGCTTACAGGTTGATAATTCACCCCTCCACTTT.

This clone was counted a single time. This rearrangement joins TRBV9 to TRBJ2-7; D not resolved. The V end was cut by 0 bases, the J end by 7 bases, with 8 bases between. This CDR3 is 12 amino acids long. The germline V gene encodes CDR1 SGDLS and CDR2 YYNGEE. CDR3 amino acids: CASSVGDPEQYF. The DNA of the CDR3 is TGTGCCAGCAGCGTAGGAGACCCGGAGCAGTACTTC.

The chain employs TRBV5-1 and TRBJ2-5, with unresolved D. Germline V lookup: CDR1 SGHRS, CDR2 YFSETQ. The CDR3 is 11 amino acids. V lost 3 bases to trimming and J lost 0 bases, with 0 bases between them. The CDR3, as DNA: TGCGCCAGCAGCTACCAAGAGACCCAGTACTTC. The encoded protein is CASSYQETQYF. Using reference TRBV5-1 and TRBJ2-5 for the parts outside the CDR3, the full variable domain is KAGVTQTPRYLIKTRGQQVTLSCSPISGHRSVSWYQQTPGQGLQFLFEYFSETQRNKGNFPGRFSGRQFSNSRSEMNVSTLELGDSALYLCASSYQETQYFGPGTRLLVL.

The V gene is TRBV5-1, the J gene TRBJ2-3; 8 positions agree with TRBD1. Trimming removed 2 bases from V and 1 base from J; junction bases left unmatched: 12. The CDR3 covers 18 residues. From germline, CDR1 is SGHRS and CDR2 YFSETQ. The CDR3 bases are TGCGCCAGCAGCTTTGGGGCAGGGGGCGTGATGGGCACAGATACGCAGTATTTT. This encodes CASSFGAGGVMGTDTQYF.

The V call is TRBV7-9, the J call TRBJ1-3; tentatively, D is TRBD1 (6 bases). V lost 4 bases and J lost 2, with 12 bases in between. Germline CDR1 SEHNR, CDR2 FQNEAQ (reference sequence). The CDR3 consists of 15 residues. CDR3 residues: CASSYDRSTGNTIYF. CDR3 sequence (DNA): TGTGCCAGCAGCTACGACAGGTCGACTGGAAACACCATATATTTT.

This chain connects TRBV5-1 to TRBJ1-1; 8 positions agree with TRBD1. V was pared by 4 bases and J by 2 bases, with 7 bases of the junction left unmatched. This CDR3 region has 15 residues. Germline CDR1 SGHRS, CDR2 YFSETQ. Here the CDR3 DNA reads TGCGCCAGCAGCCAGGGACAGGTGGCTAACACTGAAGCTTTCTTT. Encoded protein: CASSQGQVANTEAFF.

The V and J genes are TRBV5-1 and TRBJ2-5; the D gene is possibly TRBD1 (6 bases). Matching the DNA end better, TRBJ2-7 makes the J call doubtful. Germline-derived CDR1 and CDR2 are SGHRS and YFSETQ. The CDR3 extends over 14 amino acids. The CDR3 DNA is TGCGCCAGCAGCTTGGTTGGGGGCTTCTACGAGCAGTACTTC. It codes for CASSLVGGFYEQYF.

The chain carries TRBV19 and TRBJ1-2; tentative D call: TRBD1 (6 bases). In germline, CDR1 is LNHDA, CDR2 SQIVND (reference sequence). This CDR3 comprises 14 residues. V gave up 7 bases and J gave up 3 bases, with 15 bases separating them. The chain's CDR3 is CASTRPDRHYGYTF. The CDR3 region has the DNA TGTGCCAGTACCCGCCCGGACAGACACTATGGCTACACCTTC.

The chain couples TRBV7-2 to TRBJ2-1; D possibly uses TRBD1 or TRBD2 (7 bases each). This CDR3 region has 13 residues. Trimming removed 6 bases from V and 10 bases from J, with 16 bases in between. Germline CDR1 and CDR2: SGHTA and FQGNSA. The CDR3 DNA is TGTGCCAGCAGTCCCCAGGGGGGAGGGGAGCAGTTCTTC. Encoded protein: CASSPQGGGEQFF.

Written as DNA, the CDR3 is TGTGCCAGCACCGTTAGAGAGGGGCGGTATGGCAATCAGCCCCAGCATTTT. This gives the protein CASTVREGRYGNQPQHF. The gene calls are TRBV11-3 and TRBJ1-5, with D possibly matching TRBD1 (5 bases). V lost 7 bases, J lost 2 bases, and 21 bases lay in between. CDR3 length: 17 amino acids. CDR1 is SGHNT and CDR2 is YENEEA in the germline V gene.

The rearrangement uses TRBV4-3 and TRBJ2-1, with D perhaps assigned TRBD1 or TRBD2 (5 bases each). CDR1 LGHNA and CDR2 YSLEER come from the germline V gene. This CDR3 contains 16 residues. Trimming cost V 5 bases and J 5 bases, with 19 bases left between them. The CDR3 loop is CASSSWDDRTNNEQFF. The CDR3 DNA follows: TGCGCCAGCAGCTCCTGGGACGACCGAACTAACAATGAGCAGTTCTTC.

V is TRBV5-1 and J is TRBJ2-3; D is possibly TRBD2 (5 bases). Germline V lookup: CDR1 SGHRS, CDR2 YFSETQ. This CDR3 comprises 16 residues. V gave up 0 bases and J gave up 2 bases, with 13 bases separating them. The CDR3 coding sequence is TGCGCCAGCAGCTTGGCCGCTAGCTTCGTCACAGATACGCAGTATTTT. The encoded protein is CASSLAASFVTDTQYF. The variable domain in full, completed from reference TRBV5-1 and TRBJ2-3, reads KAGVTQTPRYLIKTRGQQVTLSCSPISGHRSVSWYQQTPGQGLQFLFEYFSETQRNKGNFPGRFSGRQFSNSRSEMNVSTLELGDSALYLCASSLAASFVTDTQYFGPGTRLTVL.

The rearrangement uses TRBV5-1 and TRBJ2-3; D is unclear. There are 15 residues in the CDR3. V lost 0 bases to trimming and J lost 4 bases, with 12 bases between them. From germline, CDR1 is SGHRS and CDR2 YFSETQ. As DNA, the CDR3 is TGCGCCAGCAGCTTGGTGGGCTCGGTAGCAGATACGCAGTATTTT. Amino acids: CASSLVGSVADTQYF.

V usage is TRBV7-9 and J usage is TRBJ2-1; D is undetermined. Germline V gene data show CDR1 as SEHNR and CDR2 as FQNEAQ (reference sequence). CDR3 length equals 15 residues. The ends were cut back, 7 bases at V and 0 bases at J, with 13 bases in the middle. Here the CDR3 reads CASTQDGRSYNEQFF. The CDR3 nucleotides are TGTGCCAGCACCCAGGACGGACGCTCCTACAATGAGCAGTTCTTC.

The chain couples TRBV4-2 to TRBJ2-1; D ambiguous. Germline V gives CDR1 LGHNA, CDR2 YNFKEQ. The CDR3 sequence is 14 residues long. The V end lost 5 bases, the J end lost 7 bases, and 15 bases lay between the germline ends. The CDR3 nucleotides are TGTGCCAGCAGCTTCGGACCAGGAGTGAATGAGCAGTTCTTC. Its protein product is CASSFGPGVNEQFF.